This T cell receptor (beta chain) stems from a study of blood T cells in healthy people across ages. Study details: Capture via template switching afforded approximately one barcoded beta molecule per two T cells. Study results and limitations: Shifts in expanded clonotypes may have been confounded by donor CMV status, which was unknown.

The second PCR ran 7 to 11 cycles with a sample-barcoded 5' primer and J-beta primers. Each cDNA molecule was tagged by a template-switch adaptor with 12 random nucleotides. Using its own MiXCR run on the 5' RACE reads, TCRdb lists one record per CDR3 protein. The sample contains more than 500,000 distinct CDR3 sequences, 27% of which appear only once. Peripheral blood, 9.5 to 10 milliliters per donor, was collected. This clonotype turned up a few times. Its specificity is not known. Per the germline V gene, CDR1 is SGHDN and CDR2 is FVKESK. V was shortened by 4 bases and J by 1 base, with 7 bases between the two germline ends. The length of the CDR3 is 13 residues.

J is TRBJ2-5 and V is TRBV14; D not resolved. The receptor comes from an older woman in good health. Sequenced: blood. The CDR3: CASSLPSQETQYF. In DNA, the CDR3 is TGTGCCAGCAGCCTCCCCAGCCAAGAGACCCAGTACTTC.